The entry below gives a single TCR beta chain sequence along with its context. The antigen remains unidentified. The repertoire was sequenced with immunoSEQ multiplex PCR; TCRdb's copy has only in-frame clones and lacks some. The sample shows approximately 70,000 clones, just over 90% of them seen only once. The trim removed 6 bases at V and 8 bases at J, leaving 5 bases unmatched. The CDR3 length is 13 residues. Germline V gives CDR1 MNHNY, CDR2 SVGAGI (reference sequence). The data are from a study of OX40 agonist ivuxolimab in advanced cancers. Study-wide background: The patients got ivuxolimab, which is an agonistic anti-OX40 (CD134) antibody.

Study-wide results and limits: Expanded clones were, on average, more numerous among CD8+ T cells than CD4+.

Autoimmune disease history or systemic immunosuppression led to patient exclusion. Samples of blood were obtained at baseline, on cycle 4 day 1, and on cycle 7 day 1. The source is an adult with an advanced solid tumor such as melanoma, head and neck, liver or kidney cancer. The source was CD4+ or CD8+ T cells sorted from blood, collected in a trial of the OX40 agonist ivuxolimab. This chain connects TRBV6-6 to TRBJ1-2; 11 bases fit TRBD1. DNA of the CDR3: TGTGCCAGCAGCGGGACAGGGGGTGAGGGCTACACCTTC. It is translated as CASSGTGGEGYTF.